The rows below give T cell receptor beta chains drawn from one sample of a study of blood T cell repertoires in COVID-19. Data came from immunoSEQ multiplex PCR; TCRdb stores just in-frame clones and leaves some out. The data hold fewer than 100,000 clones, with roughly nine tenths observed a single time. The sequenced material came from peripheral blood. The receptor source for this set is a man of 80 years or more in a cohort sampled during active COVID-19. Each CDR3 is given with its conserved first and last residue. Fields, in order: J gene, V gene, clone size, D gene, CDR3 protein, CDR3 DNA. The D gene is left open where the match is weak. Rows may omit the clone size; those that give it use once, few, many or a size class.

>TRBJ1-2|TRBV19|.|TRBD1
CASSTRTGGNLYGYTF
TGTGCCAGTAGTACGAGGACAGGAGGAAACCTCTATGGCTACACCTTC
>TRBJ2-1|TRBV19|.|.
CASSKQGLRYNEQFF
TGTGCCAGTAGTAAACAGGGCTTACGCTACAATGAGCAGTTCTTC
>TRBJ2-2|TRBV9|few|TRBD1
CASSVEGTANTGELFF
TGTGCCAGCAGCGTAGAAGGGACAGCGAACACCGGGGAGCTGTTTTTT
>TRBJ2-3|TRBV11-1|.|.
CASQRLGALPADTQYF
TGTGCCTCCCAGCGCTTAGGAGCGCTACCCGCAGATACGCAGTATTTT
>TRBJ2-1|TRBV6-5|.|.
CASSYSGQRPYNEQFF
TGTGCCAGCAGTTATTCAGGACAGAGACCCTACAATGAGCAGTTCTTC
>TRBJ1-1|TRBV5-1|.|.
CASSSMNTEAFF
TGCGCCAGCAGTTCTATGAACACTGAAGCTTTCTTT
>TRBJ1-1|TRBV21-1|.|.
CASSYRGTGRGTEAFF
TGTGCCAGCAGCTACAGGGGGACAGGGAGGGGCACTGAAGCTTTCTTT
>TRBJ1-2|TRBV28|once|.
CASSLVSRGLAGYGYTF
TGTGCCAGCAGTCTGGTATCTCGGGGGTTGGCTGGCTATGGCTACACCTTC
>TRBJ1-1|TRBV5-6|.|.
CASSLFNSRQGGTEAFF
TGTGCCAGCAGCTTGTTTAATTCGCGGCAGGGTGGCACTGAAGCTTTCTTT
>TRBJ2-6|TRBV11-1|.|.
CASSSGWTGANVLTF
TGTGCCAGCAGCTCCGGGTGGACTGGGGCCAACGTCCTGACTTTC
>TRBJ2-2|TRBV2|.|TRBD1
CASRRTGGNTGELFF
TGTGCCAGCAGACGGACAGGGGGGAACACCGGGGAGCTGTTTTTT
>TRBJ1-4|TRBV18|.|TRBD1
CASSSGQFANEKLFF
TGTGCCAGCTCGTCGGGACAGTTTGCTAATGAAAAACTGTTTTTT
>TRBJ1-1|TRBV25-1|.|TRBD1
CASSGQGLTEAFF
TGTGCCAGCAGCGGACAGGGTCTCACTGAAGCTTTCTTT
>TRBJ1-5|TRBV5-5|.|TRBD1
CASSWAGGNQPQHF
TGTGCCAGCAGCTGGGCAGGGGGGAATCAGCCCCAGCATTTT
>TRBJ1-1|TRBV13|.|.
CASSLRAPPRGNTEAFF
TGTGCCAGCAGCTTAAGGGCCCCCCCCCGGGGGAACACTGAAGCTTTCTTT
>TRBJ1-1|TRBV6-4|.|.
CASRAGRETEAFF
TGTGCCAGCAGGGCAGGGCGGGAAACTGAAGCTTTCTTT
>TRBJ1-1|TRBV5-6|once|.
CASSLGYGNTEAFF
TGTGCCAGCAGCTTGGGGTACGGGAACACTGAAGCTTTCTTT
>TRBJ1-2|TRBV10-3|.|TRBD1
CAISPGQVTYGYTF
TGTGCCATCAGTCCGGGACAGGTGACCTATGGCTACACCTTC
>TRBJ1-4|TRBV7-2|.|.
CASSLRGWSEKLFF
TGTGCCAGCAGCTTGCGGGGGTGGAGTGAAAAACTGTTTTTT
>TRBJ2-7|TRBV29-1|.|.
CSVGRVAYEQYF
TGCAGCGTTGGCCGGGTAGCCTACGAGCAGTACTTC
>TRBJ2-2|TRBV5-1|.|TRBD2
CASSLGRPTSGGLELFF
TGCGCCAGCAGCTTGGGTAGGCCTACTAGCGGGGGATTGGAGCTGTTTTTT
>TRBJ1-2|TRBV3-1/TRBV3-2|once|.
CASSLGGGGALTF
TGTGCCAGCAGCCTTGGGGGAGGAGGGGCTTTAACCTTC
>TRBJ2-3|TRBV6-5|.|.
CASSYSYARSTDTQYF
TGTGCCAGCAGTTACTCGTACGCCAGAAGCACAGATACGCAGTATTTT
>TRBJ1-1|TRBV9|.|TRBD1
CASTLTGTGMNTEAFF
TGTGCCAGCACTCTAACCGGGACAGGGATGAACACTGAAGCTTTCTTT
>TRBJ2-2|TRBV19|.|.
CASSIAPDTGELFF
TGTGCCAGTAGTATAGCGCCGGACACCGGGGAGCTGTTTTTT
>TRBJ2-3|TRBV27|.|.
CASSSGGGWSSTDTQYF
TGTGCCAGCAGTTCGGGGGGCGGATGGAGTAGCACAGATACGCAGTATTTT
>TRBJ2-7|TRBV12-3/TRBV12-4|.|.
CASSVGGYEQYF
TGTGCCAGCAGCGTGGGGGGCTACGAGCAGTACTTC
>TRBJ1-4|TRBV25-1|.|TRBD1
CASSDPGTGNEKLFF
TGTGCCAGCAGTGACCCCGGGACAGGGAATGAAAAACTGTTTTTT
>TRBJ2-5|TRBV19|.|.
CASSREVGAGQETQYF
TGTGCCAGTAGTAGGGAGGTAGGCGCAGGCCAAGAGACCCAGTACTTC
>TRBJ1-6|TRBV2|.|.
CASTPSSYNSPLHF
TGTGCCAGCACACCGAGCTCCTATAATTCACCCCTCCACTTT
>TRBJ1-1|TRBV9|few|.
CASSVGPVMNTEAFF
TGTGCCAGCAGCGTAGGTCCGGTGATGAACACTGAAGCTTTCTTT
>TRBJ2-5|TRBV6-1|.|TRBD2
CASSEQASGGGETQYF
TGTGCCAGCAGTGAACAGGCTAGCGGGGGGGGAGAGACCCAGTACTTC
>TRBJ2-5|TRBV7-6|.|TRBD2
CASSLGWGAGEETQYF
TGTGCCAGCAGCTTGGGGTGGGGAGCGGGGGAAGAGACCCAGTACTTC
>TRBJ2-3|TRBV3-1/TRBV3-2|.|TRBD2
CASSPLSAGGPGTQYF
TGTGCCAGCAGCCCCCTCTCGGCGGGGGGGCCCGGTACGCAGTATTTT
>TRBJ2-1|TRBV7-3|.|TRBD1
CASSLGDRTLGDEQFF
TGTGCCAGCAGCTTAGGGGACAGGACCCTCGGGGATGAGCAGTTCTTC
>TRBJ2-5|TRBV29-1|.|.
CSFAVIRGETQYF
TGCAGCTTTGCGGTGATAAGAGGGGAGACCCAGTACTTC
>TRBJ2-5|TRBV7-2|.|.
CASSLGAVQQETQYF
TGTGCCAGCAGCTTAGGTGCAGTACAGCAAGAGACCCAGTACTTC
>TRBJ2-6|TRBV3-1/TRBV3-2|few|TRBD1
CASSQGTGGYGANVLTF
TGTGCCAGCAGCCAAGGTACAGGGGGCTATGGGGCCAACGTCCTGACTTTC
>TRBJ1-1|TRBV19|few|TRBD1
CASSRGQGSTEAFF
TGTGCCAGTAGCCGAGGACAGGGGAGCACTGAAGCTTTCTTT
>TRBJ2-1|TRBV11-2|.|.
CASSLDPQGIEQFF
TGTGCCAGCAGCTTAGATCCACAGGGTATTGAGCAGTTCTTC
>TRBJ2-1|TRBV6-5|.|.
CASSYSTDSYNEQFF
TGTGCCAGCAGTTACTCTACAGATTCCTACAATGAGCAGTTCTTC
>TRBJ2-5|TRBV29-1|few|.
CSVSGLGQETQYF
TGCAGCGTTTCGGGATTAGGGCAAGAGACCCAGTACTTC
>TRBJ2-7|TRBV7-9|.|.
CASSPQTYRVNYEQYF
TGTGCCAGCAGCCCACAGACGTACAGGGTCAACTACGAGCAGTACTTC
>TRBJ1-6|TRBV19|.|TRBD1
CASSDRGLSSPLHF
TGTGCCAGCAGTGACAGGGGATTGAGTTCACCCCTCCACTTT
>TRBJ2-5|TRBV5-1|.|TRBD2
CASSLGGAGEQETQYF
TGCGCCAGCAGCTTGGGGGGTGCGGGGGAACAAGAGACCCAGTACTTC
>TRBJ2-7|TRBV3-1/TRBV3-2|.|.
CASSQVPRGFYEQYF
TGTGCCAGCAGCCAAGTCCCTCGGGGGTTCTACGAGCAGTACTTC
>TRBJ1-6|TRBV18|.|.
CASSDLGSNSPLHF
TGTGCCAGCTCGGACTTGGGCAGCAATTCACCCCTCCACTTT
>TRBJ2-2|TRBV19|.|.
CASYDRSLGGELFF
TGTGCCAGTTACGACAGGTCCCTCGGCGGGGAGCTGTTTTTT
>TRBJ1-4|TRBV5-1|.|.
CASTPSGGNEKLFF
TGCGCCAGCACCCCCTCGGGGGGGAATGAAAAACTGTTTTTT
>TRBJ1-6|TRBV23-1|.|.
CASSPKTYNSPLHF
TGCGCCAGCAGTCCTAAGACTTATAATTCACCCCTCCACTTT
>TRBJ1-2|TRBV9|.|.
CASSARAGDYGYTF
TGTGCCAGCAGCGCCAGGGCTGGGGACTATGGCTACACCTTC
>TRBJ2-6|TRBV5-6|.|.
CASSWDWSGANVLTF
TGTGCCAGCAGCTGGGACTGGTCTGGGGCCAACGTCCTGACTTTC
>TRBJ2-4|TRBV6-6|.|TRBD1
CASKTGGAKNIQYF
TGTGCCAGCAAAACAGGGGGCGCCAAAAACATTCAGTACTTC
>TRBJ1-1|TRBV9|.|.
CASSGQSNTEAFF
TGTGCCAGCAGCGGTCAGTCGAACACTGAAGCTTTCTTT
>TRBJ2-4|TRBV5-1|.|TRBD1
CASSLEGQGKNIQYF
TGCGCCAGCAGCTTGGAGGGACAGGGGAAAAACATTCAGTACTTC
>TRBJ1-2|TRBV7-2|.|TRBD1
CASSPGQDYGYTF
TGTGCCAGCAGCCCTGGACAGGACTATGGCTACACCTTC